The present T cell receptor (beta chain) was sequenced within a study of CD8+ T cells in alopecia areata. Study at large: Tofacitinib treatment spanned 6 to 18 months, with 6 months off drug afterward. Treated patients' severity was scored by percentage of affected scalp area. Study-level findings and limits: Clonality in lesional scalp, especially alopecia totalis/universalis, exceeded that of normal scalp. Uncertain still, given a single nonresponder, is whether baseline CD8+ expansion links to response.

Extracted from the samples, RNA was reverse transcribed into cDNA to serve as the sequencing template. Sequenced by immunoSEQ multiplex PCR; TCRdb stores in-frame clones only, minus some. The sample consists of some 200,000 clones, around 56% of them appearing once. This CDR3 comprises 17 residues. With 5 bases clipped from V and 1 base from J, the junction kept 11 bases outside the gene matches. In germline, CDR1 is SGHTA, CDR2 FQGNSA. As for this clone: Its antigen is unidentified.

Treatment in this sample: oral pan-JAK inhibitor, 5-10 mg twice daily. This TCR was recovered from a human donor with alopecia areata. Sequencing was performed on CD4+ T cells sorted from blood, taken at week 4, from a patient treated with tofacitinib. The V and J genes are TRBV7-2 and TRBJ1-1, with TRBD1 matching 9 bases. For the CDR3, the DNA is TGTGCCAGCAGCCTCAGCAGGACAGGGGCGTCGAACACTGAAGCTTTCTTT. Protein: CASSLSRTGASNTEAFF.